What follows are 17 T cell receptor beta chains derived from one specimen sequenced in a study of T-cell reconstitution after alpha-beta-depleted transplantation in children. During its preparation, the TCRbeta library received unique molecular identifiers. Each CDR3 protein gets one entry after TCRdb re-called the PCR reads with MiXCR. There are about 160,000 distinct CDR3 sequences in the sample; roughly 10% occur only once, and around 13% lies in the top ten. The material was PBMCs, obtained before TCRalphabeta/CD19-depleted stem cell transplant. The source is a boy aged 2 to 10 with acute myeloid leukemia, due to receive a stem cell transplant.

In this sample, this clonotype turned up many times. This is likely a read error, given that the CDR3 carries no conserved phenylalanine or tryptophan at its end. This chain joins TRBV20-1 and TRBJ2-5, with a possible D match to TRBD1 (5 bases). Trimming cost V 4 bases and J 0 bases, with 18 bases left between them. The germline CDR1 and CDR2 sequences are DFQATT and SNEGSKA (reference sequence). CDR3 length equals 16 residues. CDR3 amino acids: CSATLQDTVYQETQYL. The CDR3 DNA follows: TGCAGTGCTACACTACAGGACACGGTGTACCAAGAGACCCAGTACCTC.

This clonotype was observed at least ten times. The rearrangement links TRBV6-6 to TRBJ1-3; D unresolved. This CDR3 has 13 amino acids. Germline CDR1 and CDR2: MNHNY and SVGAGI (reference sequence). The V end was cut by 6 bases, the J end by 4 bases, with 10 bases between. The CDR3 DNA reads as TGTGCCAGCAGACTTAGTTTGGGAAACACCATATATTTT. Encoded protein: CASRLSLGNTIYF.

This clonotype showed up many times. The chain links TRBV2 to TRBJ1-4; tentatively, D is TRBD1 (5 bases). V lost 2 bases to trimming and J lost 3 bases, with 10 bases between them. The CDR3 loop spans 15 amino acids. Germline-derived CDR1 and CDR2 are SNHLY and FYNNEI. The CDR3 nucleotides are TGTGCCAGCAGTGAATTTGGGGGATCTAATGAAAAACTGTTTTTT. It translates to CASSEFGGSNEKLFF. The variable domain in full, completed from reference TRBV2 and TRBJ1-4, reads EPEVTQTPSHQVTQMGQEVILRCVPISNHLYFYWYRQILGQKVEFLVSFYNNEISEKSEIFDDQFSVERPDGSNFTLKIRSTKLEDSAMYFCASSEFGGSNEKLFFGSGTQLSVL.

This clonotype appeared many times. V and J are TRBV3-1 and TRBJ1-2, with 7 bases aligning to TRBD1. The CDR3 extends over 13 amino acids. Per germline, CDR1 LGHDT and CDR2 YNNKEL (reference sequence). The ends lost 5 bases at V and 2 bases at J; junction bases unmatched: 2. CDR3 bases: TGTGCCAGCAGCTGGGGACAGAACTATGGCTACACCTTC. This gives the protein CASSWGQNYGYTF.

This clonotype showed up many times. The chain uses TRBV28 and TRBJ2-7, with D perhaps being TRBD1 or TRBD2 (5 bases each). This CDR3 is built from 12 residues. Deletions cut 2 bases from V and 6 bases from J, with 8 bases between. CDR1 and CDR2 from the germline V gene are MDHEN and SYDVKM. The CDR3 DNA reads TGTGCCAGCAGTTTAGTGGGGGTCGAGCAGTACTTC. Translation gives CASSLVGVEQYF. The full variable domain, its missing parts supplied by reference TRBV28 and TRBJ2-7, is DVKVTQSSRYLVKRTGEKVFLECVQDMDHENMFWYRQDPGLGLRLIYFSYDVKMKEKGDIPEGYSVSREKKERFSLILESASTNQTSMYLCASSLVGVEQYFGPGTRLTVT.

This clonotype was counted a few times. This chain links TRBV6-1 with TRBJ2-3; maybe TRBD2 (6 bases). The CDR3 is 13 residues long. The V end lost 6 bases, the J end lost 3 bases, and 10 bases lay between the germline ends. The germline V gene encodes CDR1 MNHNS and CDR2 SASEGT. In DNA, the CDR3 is TGTGCCAGCAGGGGAGGTCGGACAGATACGCAGTATTTT. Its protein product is CASRGGRTDTQYF.

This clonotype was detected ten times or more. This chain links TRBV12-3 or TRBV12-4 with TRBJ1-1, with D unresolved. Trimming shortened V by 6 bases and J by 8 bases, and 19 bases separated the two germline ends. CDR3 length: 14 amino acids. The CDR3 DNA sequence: TGTGCCAGCAGACATGCGGCGAGTGGGGTGGAAGCTTTCTTT. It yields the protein CASRHAASGVEAFF.

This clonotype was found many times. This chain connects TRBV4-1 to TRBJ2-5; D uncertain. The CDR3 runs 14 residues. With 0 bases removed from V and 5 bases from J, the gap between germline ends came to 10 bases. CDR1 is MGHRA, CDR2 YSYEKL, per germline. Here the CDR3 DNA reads TGCGCCAGCAGCCAAGATTCTAAGGTTGAGACCCAGTACTTC. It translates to CASSQDSKVETQYF.

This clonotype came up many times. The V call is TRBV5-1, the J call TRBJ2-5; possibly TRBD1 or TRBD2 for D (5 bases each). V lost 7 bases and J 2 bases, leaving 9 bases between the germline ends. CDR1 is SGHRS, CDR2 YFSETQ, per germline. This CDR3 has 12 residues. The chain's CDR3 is CASRDPQETQYF. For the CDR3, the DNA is TGCGCCAGCCGGGACCCTCAAGAGACCCAGTACTTC.

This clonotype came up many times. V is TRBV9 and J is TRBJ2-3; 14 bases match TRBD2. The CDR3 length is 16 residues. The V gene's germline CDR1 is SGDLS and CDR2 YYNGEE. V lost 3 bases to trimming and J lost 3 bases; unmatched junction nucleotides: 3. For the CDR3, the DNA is TGTGCCAGCAGCGCCGGACTAGCGGGAGGTACAGATACGCAGTATTTT. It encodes CASSAGLAGGTDTQYF. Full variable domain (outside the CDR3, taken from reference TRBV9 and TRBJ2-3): DSGVTQTPKHLITATGQRVTLRCSPRSGDLSVYWYQQSLDQGLQFLIQYYNGEERAKGNILERFSAQQFPDLHSELNLSSLELGDSALYFCASSAGLAGGTDTQYFGPGTRLTVL.

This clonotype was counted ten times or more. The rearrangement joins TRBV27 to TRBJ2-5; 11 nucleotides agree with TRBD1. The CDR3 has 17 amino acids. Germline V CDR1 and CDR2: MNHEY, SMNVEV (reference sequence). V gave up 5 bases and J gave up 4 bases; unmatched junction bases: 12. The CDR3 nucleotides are TGTGCCAGCAGTCCAAAGAAGGGACAGGGGGGGAGAGAGACCCAGTACTTC. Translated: CASSPKKGQGGRETQYF.

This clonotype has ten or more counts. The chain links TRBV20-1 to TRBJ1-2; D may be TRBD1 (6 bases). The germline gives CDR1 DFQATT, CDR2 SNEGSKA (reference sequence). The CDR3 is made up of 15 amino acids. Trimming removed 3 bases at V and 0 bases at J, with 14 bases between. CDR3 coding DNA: TGCAGTGCTAGTAAGGGGGGAGCGGCTAACTATGGCTACACCTTC. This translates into CSASKGGAANYGYTF.

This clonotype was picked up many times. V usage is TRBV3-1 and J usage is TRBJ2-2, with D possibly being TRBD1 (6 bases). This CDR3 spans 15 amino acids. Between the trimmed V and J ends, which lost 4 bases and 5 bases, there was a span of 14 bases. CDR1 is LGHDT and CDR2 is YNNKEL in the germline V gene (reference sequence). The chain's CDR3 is CASSRYRQGTGELFF. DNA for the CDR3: TGTGCCAGCAGCCGGTACAGGCAGGGGACCGGGGAGCTGTTTTTT.

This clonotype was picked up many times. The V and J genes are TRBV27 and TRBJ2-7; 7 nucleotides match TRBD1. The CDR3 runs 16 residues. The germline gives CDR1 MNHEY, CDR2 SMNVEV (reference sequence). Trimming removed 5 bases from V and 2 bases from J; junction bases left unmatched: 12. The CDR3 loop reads CASSPTRTGVAYEQYF. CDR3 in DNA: TGTGCCAGCAGTCCAACCCGTACAGGGGTGGCCTACGAGCAGTACTTC.

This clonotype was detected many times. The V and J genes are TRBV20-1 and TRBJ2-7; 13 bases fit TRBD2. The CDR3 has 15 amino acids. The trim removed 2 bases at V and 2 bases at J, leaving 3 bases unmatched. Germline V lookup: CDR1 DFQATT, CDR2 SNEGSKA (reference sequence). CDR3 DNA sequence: TGCAGTGCTAGAACTGGGACTAGCGGGACCTACGAGCAGTACTTC. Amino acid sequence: CSARTGTSGTYEQYF.

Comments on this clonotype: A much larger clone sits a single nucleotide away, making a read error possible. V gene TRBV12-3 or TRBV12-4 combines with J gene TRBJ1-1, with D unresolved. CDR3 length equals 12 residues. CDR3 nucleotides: TGTGCCAGCAGTGTGGGCCTTGTGGAGCAAATTTTT. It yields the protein CASSVGLVEQIF.

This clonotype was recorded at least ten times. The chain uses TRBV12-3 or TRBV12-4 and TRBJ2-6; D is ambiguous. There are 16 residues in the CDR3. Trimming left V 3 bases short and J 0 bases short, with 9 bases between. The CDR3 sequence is CASSFPASSGANVLTF. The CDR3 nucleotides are TGTGCCAGCAGTTTCCCGGCTAGCTCTGGGGCCAACGTCCTGACTTTC.